The source of this T cell receptor (beta chain) is a study of OX40 agonist ivuxolimab in advanced cancers. Study information: Earlier anti-PD-1, anti-PD-L1 or anti-CTLA-4 therapy was permitted; over 35% had received some.

The protocol was immunoSEQ multiplex PCR, while the TCRdb copy is restricted to in-frame clones and leaves out a portion. The table shows 95,000 to 110,000 clones, with 91% occurring only once. There are 14 residues in the CDR3. The V gene's germline CDR1 is MNHNS and CDR2 SASEGT. The V and J ends lost 6 bases and 2 bases, in that order; junction bases with no gene match: 4. The sequence was obtained from an adult with an advanced solid tumor such as melanoma, head and neck, liver or kidney cancer. V is TRBV6-1 and J is TRBJ1-3, with 7 bases lining up with TRBD1. Specimen: CD4+ or CD8+ T cells sorted from blood, collected in a trial of the OX40 agonist ivuxolimab. The DNA for the CDR3 is TGTGCCAGCAGATTAGGGGGCCCTGGAAACACCATATATTTT. Translation: CASRLGGPGNTIYF.